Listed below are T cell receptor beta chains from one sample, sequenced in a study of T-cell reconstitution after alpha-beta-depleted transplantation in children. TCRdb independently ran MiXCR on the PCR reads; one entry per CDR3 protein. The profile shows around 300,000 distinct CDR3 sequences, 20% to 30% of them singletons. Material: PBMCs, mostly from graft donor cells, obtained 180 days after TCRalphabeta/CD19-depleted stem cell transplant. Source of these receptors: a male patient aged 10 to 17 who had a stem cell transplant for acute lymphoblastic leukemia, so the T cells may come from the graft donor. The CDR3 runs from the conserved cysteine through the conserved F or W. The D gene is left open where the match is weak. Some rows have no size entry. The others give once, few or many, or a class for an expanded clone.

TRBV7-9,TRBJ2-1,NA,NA,CASSFRDPGRGDEQFF,TGTGCCAGCAGCTTTCGGGACCCCGGGAGAGGCGATGAGCAGTTCTTC
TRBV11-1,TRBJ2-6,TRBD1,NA,CASSDPTGTAVFGANVLTF,TGTGCCAGCAGCGACCCGACAGGGACAGCGGTTTTCGGGGCCAACGTCCTGACTTTC
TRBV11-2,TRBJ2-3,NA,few,CASSLGRGEWTDTQYF,TGTGCCAGCAGTCTGGGGAGAGGAGAATGGACAGATACGCAGTATTTT
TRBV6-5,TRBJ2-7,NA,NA,CASSYSTVFGKMKYF,TGTGCCAGCAGTTACTCCACCGTTTTTGGCAAAATGAAGTACTTC
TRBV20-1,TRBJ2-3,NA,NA,CSARTPATDTQYF,TGCAGTGCCCGAACGCCGGCAACAGATACGCAGTATTTT
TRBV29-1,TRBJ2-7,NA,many,CSASGAPYEQYF,TGCAGCGCCTCAGGGGCGCCCTACGAGCAGTACTTC
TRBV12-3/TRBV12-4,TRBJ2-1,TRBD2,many,CASRARLAAYNEQFF,TGTGCCAGCAGGGCAAGACTAGCTGCATACAATGAGCAGTTCTTC
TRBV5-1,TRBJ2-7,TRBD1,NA,CASSPAPGQSSYEQYF,TGCGCCAGCAGCCCCGCTCCGGGACAGAGCTCCTACGAGCAGTACTTC
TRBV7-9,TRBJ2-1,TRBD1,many,CASSRLTGKSSYNEQFF,TGTGCCAGCAGCCGCTTGACAGGGAAGAGCTCCTACAATGAGCAGTTCTTC
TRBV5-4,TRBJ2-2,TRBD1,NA,CASSAGQGAIGELFF,TGTGCCAGCAGCGCCGGACAGGGGGCCATCGGGGAGCTGTTTTTT
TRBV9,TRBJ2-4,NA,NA,CASSASDRNIQYF,TGTGCCAGCAGCGCCTCGGACAGAAACATTCAGTACTTC
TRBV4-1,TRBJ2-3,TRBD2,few,CASRRLAGGPTDTQYF,TGCGCCAGCAGGCGTCTAGCGGGAGGGCCCACAGATACGCAGTATTTT
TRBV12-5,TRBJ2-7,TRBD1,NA,CASGNPGQDIEQYF,TGTGCTAGTGGTAACCCGGGACAGGATATAGAGCAGTACTTC
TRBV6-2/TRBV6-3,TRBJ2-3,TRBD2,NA,CASSYSTAAGEPFHTDTQYF,TGTGCCAGCAGTTACTCGACAGCAGCGGGAGAACCCTTCCACACAGATACGCAGTATTTT
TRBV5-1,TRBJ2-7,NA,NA,CTSSLSTAYEQYF,TGCACCAGCAGCTTGTCGACAGCCTACGAGCAGTACTTC
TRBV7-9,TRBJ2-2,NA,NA,CASTQDNTGELFF,TGTGCCAGTACGCAAGATAACACCGGGGAGCTGTTTTTT
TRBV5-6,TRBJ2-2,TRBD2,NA,CASSSLAGTGELFF,TGTGCCAGCAGCTCCCTAGCGGGGACCGGGGAGCTGTTTTTT
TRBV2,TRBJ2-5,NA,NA,CASSGAEETQYF,TGTGCCAGCAGTGGGGCAGAAGAGACCCAGTACTTC
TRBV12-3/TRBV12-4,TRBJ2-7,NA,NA,CASSLLSGYYEQYF,TGTGCCAGCAGTTTATTGTCAGGTTACTACGAGCAGTACTTC
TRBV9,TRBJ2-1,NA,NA,CASSAGHPSYNEQFF,TGTGCCAGCAGCGCAGGCCATCCCTCATACAATGAGCAGTTCTTC
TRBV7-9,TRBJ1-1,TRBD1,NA,CANHRGTEAFF,TGTGCCAACCACAGGGGAACTGAAGCTTTCTTT
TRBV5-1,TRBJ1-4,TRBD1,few,CASSPGTAPRINEKLFF,TGCGCCAGCAGCCCGGGGACAGCCCCTCGAATAAATGAAAAACTGTTTTTT
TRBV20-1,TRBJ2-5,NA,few,CSGMDTDQETQYF,TGCAGTGGTATGGACACTGACCAAGAGACCCAGTACTTC
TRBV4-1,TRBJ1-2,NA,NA,CASSQARLYGYTF,TGCGCCAGCAGCCAAGCCAGGCTCTATGGCTACACCTTC
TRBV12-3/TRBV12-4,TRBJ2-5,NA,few,CASSFHSLKGETQYF,TGTGCCAGCAGTTTCCACTCTCTCAAGGGGGAGACCCAGTACTTC
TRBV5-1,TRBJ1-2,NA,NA,CASSPQGLDGYTF,TGCGCCAGCAGCCCCCAGGGGCTTGATGGCTACACCTTC
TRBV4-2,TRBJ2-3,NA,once,CASSPRLGGPSARRGSTDTQYF,TGTGCCAGCAGCCCACGACTAGGGGGGCCTAGCGCCCGACGAGGGAGCACAGATACGCAGTATTTT
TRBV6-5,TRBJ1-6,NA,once,CASSSLAGWGNSPLHF,TGTGCCAGCAGTTCCCTGGCGGGCTGGGGTAATTCACCCCTCCACTTT
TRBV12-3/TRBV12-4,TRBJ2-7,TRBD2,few,CASSLTPGRSSYEQYF,TGTGCCAGCAGTTTGACCCCCGGGAGGTCCTCCTACGAGCAGTACTTC
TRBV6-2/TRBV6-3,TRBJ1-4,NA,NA,CASSYLSGQAREKLFF,TGTGCCAGCAGTTACCTGTCGGGGCAGGCGCGAGAAAAACTGTTTTTT
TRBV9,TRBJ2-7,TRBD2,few,CASSVLAGADYEQYF,TGTGCCAGCAGCGTACTAGCGGGAGCCGACTACGAGCAGTACTTC
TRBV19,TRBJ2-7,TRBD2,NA,CASSILAGDYEQYF,TGTGCCAGTAGCATTTTAGCGGGGGACTACGAGCAGTACTTC